A selection of T cell receptor beta chains follows, all from one sample in a study of technical replicates of blood from a few donors. The repertoire was sequenced with immunoSEQ multiplex PCR; TCRdb's copy has only in-frame clones and lacks some. The sample holds more than 65,000 clones, around 97% seen once. The sequenced sample consisted of T cells isolated from PBMCs. The receptors were gathered from a human donor in good health. Each CDR3 is given with its conserved first and last residue. The order of the fields is CDR3 DNA, CDR3 protein, J gene, V gene, CDR3 length, clone size, D gene. A D gene is named only where the DNA matches it firmly. Rows may omit the clone size; those that give it use once, few, many or a size class.

cdr3_nt: TGTGCCAGCAGTGAAGGATTTGTCGGGAGAACGAACAATGAGCAGTTCTTC
cdr3_aa: CASSEGFVGRTNNEQFF
j_call: TRBJ2-1
v_call: TRBV6-4
cdr3_length: 17
clone_size: -
d_call: -

cdr3_nt: TGTGCCAGCAGCACACCTCCGGGACTAGCGGGAGATAGGAAAGTCGAGCAGTACTTC
cdr3_aa: CASSTPPGLAGDRKVEQYF
j_call: TRBJ2-7
v_call: TRBV28
cdr3_length: 19
clone_size: -
d_call: TRBD2

cdr3_nt: TGTGCCAGCAGTTTTAAGGGGACAGGGGGGAGGGAGCAGTACTTC
cdr3_aa: CASSFKGTGGREQYF
j_call: TRBJ2-7
v_call: TRBV27
cdr3_length: 15
clone_size: -
d_call: TRBD1

cdr3_nt: TGTGCCAGCAGCTTAGCTGGGACTCTGGGCGAGCAGTACTTC
cdr3_aa: CASSLAGTLGEQYF
j_call: TRBJ2-7
v_call: TRBV7-9
cdr3_length: 14
clone_size: -
d_call: -

cdr3_nt: TGTGCCAGCAGCCGGGGACAGCTCTATGGCTACACCTTC
cdr3_aa: CASSRGQLYGYTF
j_call: TRBJ1-2
v_call: TRBV7-2
cdr3_length: 13
clone_size: -
d_call: TRBD1

cdr3_nt: TGTGCCCACCTCCTATCGCGAGTAGGAGGGCCTGAAGCTTTCTTT
cdr3_aa: CAHLLSRVGGPEAFF
j_call: TRBJ1-1
v_call: TRBV2
cdr3_length: 15
clone_size: -
d_call: -

cdr3_nt: TGTGCCAGCAGCGTAGCTATCGAGTCTTCGATATATGGCTACACCTTC
cdr3_aa: CASSVAIESSIYGYTF
j_call: TRBJ1-2
v_call: TRBV9
cdr3_length: 16
clone_size: -
d_call: -

cdr3_nt: TGTGCCATCAGTGAGACAGGGGGCACTGAAGCTTTCTTT
cdr3_aa: CAISETGGTEAFF
j_call: TRBJ1-1
v_call: TRBV10-3
cdr3_length: 13
clone_size: -
d_call: TRBD1

cdr3_nt: TGTGCCTGGAGTCCCCGGCTAGCGGGAGGTCTAGATACGCAGTATTTT
cdr3_aa: CAWSPRLAGGLDTQYF
j_call: TRBJ2-3
v_call: TRBV30
cdr3_length: 16
clone_size: -
d_call: TRBD2

cdr3_nt: TGTGCCAGCACCACTGACAGGGGGCTACAAAATGAGCAGTTCTTC
cdr3_aa: CASTTDRGLQNEQFF
j_call: TRBJ2-1
v_call: TRBV11-2
cdr3_length: 15
clone_size: -
d_call: TRBD1

cdr3_nt: TGCGCCAGCAGCCAAGATCGGACTTACCAAGAGACCCAGTACTTC
cdr3_aa: CASSQDRTYQETQYF
j_call: TRBJ2-5
v_call: TRBV4-1
cdr3_length: 15
clone_size: -
d_call: -

cdr3_nt: TGTGCCAGCAGTTTATTGAGCCGACTAGCGGATCTTTTCTCCTACGAGCAGTACTTC
cdr3_aa: CASSLLSRLADLFSYEQYF
j_call: TRBJ2-7
v_call: TRBV28
cdr3_length: 19
clone_size: once
d_call: TRBD2

cdr3_nt: TGTGCCAGCCGCGGCGGCGGGAGCAGGGATACGCAGTATTTT
cdr3_aa: CASRGGGSRDTQYF
j_call: TRBJ2-3
v_call: TRBV7-4
cdr3_length: 14
clone_size: once
d_call: TRBD2

cdr3_nt: TGTGCCTGGAGTGACAACCCAGGGGAAGAGACCCAGTACTTC
cdr3_aa: CAWSDNPGEETQYF
j_call: TRBJ2-5
v_call: TRBV30
cdr3_length: 14
clone_size: -
d_call: -

cdr3_nt: TGTGCCAGCAGCTTAGGACCGGGAGAAAACTACGAGCAGTACTTC
cdr3_aa: CASSLGPGENYEQYF
j_call: TRBJ2-7
v_call: TRBV13
cdr3_length: 15
clone_size: -
d_call: -

cdr3_nt: TGTGCCAGCGGAGAGGGTAGGTGGACAGATACGCAGTATTTT
cdr3_aa: CASGEGRWTDTQYF
j_call: TRBJ2-3
v_call: TRBV5-6
cdr3_length: 14
clone_size: -
d_call: -

cdr3_nt: TGTGCCAGCAGTGATTTCACTAGCGGAGCTCTTTACAATGAGCAGTTCTTC
cdr3_aa: CASSDFTSGALYNEQFF
j_call: TRBJ2-1
v_call: TRBV6-1
cdr3_length: 17
clone_size: -
d_call: TRBD2

cdr3_nt: TGTGCCAGCAGCTTTGATTCGGGCGAGCAGTACTTC
cdr3_aa: CASSFDSGEQYF
j_call: TRBJ2-7
v_call: TRBV7-9
cdr3_length: 12
clone_size: -
d_call: -

cdr3_nt: TGTGCCAGCAGCTCGCATCTACAGGGTAGTCTGTTCTTC
cdr3_aa: CASSSHLQGSLFF
j_call: TRBJ2-1
v_call: TRBV7-8
cdr3_length: 13
clone_size: -
d_call: -

cdr3_nt: TGCGCCAGCAGCCAACAAGAAGGAGAGGGATGGATGGAGACCCAGTACTTC
cdr3_aa: CASSQQEGEGWMETQYF
j_call: TRBJ2-5
v_call: TRBV4-1
cdr3_length: 17
clone_size: -
d_call: -

cdr3_nt: TGTGCCAGCAGCTTAGTCAGCTCTGGAAACACCATATATTTT
cdr3_aa: CASSLVSSGNTIYF
j_call: TRBJ1-3
v_call: TRBV11-2
cdr3_length: 14
clone_size: -
d_call: -

cdr3_nt: TGTGCCAGCAGTCGACAGTCAGAGACCCAGTACTTC
cdr3_aa: CASSRQSETQYF
j_call: TRBJ2-5
v_call: TRBV7-8
cdr3_length: 12
clone_size: -
d_call: -

cdr3_nt: TGTGCCAGCTTCCCCCCCGGACTAGCGGTCAAAGGGCTCCCAGATACGCAGTATTTT
cdr3_aa: CASFPPGLAVKGLPDTQYF
j_call: TRBJ2-3
v_call: TRBV28
cdr3_length: 19
clone_size: -
d_call: TRBD2

cdr3_nt: TGTGCCTGGAACGAGCCCCTTACGGACAGGAACTACGAGCAGTACTTC
cdr3_aa: CAWNEPLTDRNYEQYF
j_call: TRBJ2-7
v_call: TRBV30
cdr3_length: 16
clone_size: -
d_call: TRBD1

cdr3_nt: TGTGCCAGCAGCGTAGATTACGGGACTAGCATAAAAGCTAGCACAGATACGCAGTATTTT
cdr3_aa: CASSVDYGTSIKASTDTQYF
j_call: TRBJ2-3
v_call: TRBV11-2
cdr3_length: 20
clone_size: -
d_call: TRBD2

cdr3_nt: TGTGCCAGCAGCGCCATCCCGACAGGCTCTTCTGGAAACACCATATATTTT
cdr3_aa: CASSAIPTGSSGNTIYF
j_call: TRBJ1-3
v_call: TRBV7-6
cdr3_length: 17
clone_size: -
d_call: -